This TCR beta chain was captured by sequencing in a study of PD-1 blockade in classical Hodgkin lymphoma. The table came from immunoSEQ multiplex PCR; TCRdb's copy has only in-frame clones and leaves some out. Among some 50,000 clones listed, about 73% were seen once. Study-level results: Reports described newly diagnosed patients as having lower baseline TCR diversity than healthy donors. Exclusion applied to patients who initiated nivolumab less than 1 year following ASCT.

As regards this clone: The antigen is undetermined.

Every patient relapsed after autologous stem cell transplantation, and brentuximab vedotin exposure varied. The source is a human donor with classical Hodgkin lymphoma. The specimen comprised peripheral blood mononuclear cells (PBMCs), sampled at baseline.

CDR3 residues: CASRIGPSSGNTIYF. The CDR3 DNA reads as TGTGCCAGCAGAATCGGACCTAGCTCTGGAAACACCATATATTTT. This chain connects TRBV5-6 to TRBJ1-3; D remains ambiguous. Trimming shortened V by 5 bases and J by 0 bases, and 12 bases separated the two germline ends. Looked up from germline, CDR1 is SGHDT and CDR2 is YYEEEE. The CDR3 runs 15 residues.